The clone carrying this TCR beta chain has just a few counts. Antigen: not known. This record belongs to a study of shared clonotypes between healthy human individuals. General study points: What naive subsets generally showed was a larger estimated richness than memory subsets showed.

The method was immunoSEQ multiplex PCR; TCRdb's version includes in-frame clones alone and lacks a portion of them. The sample yields under 2.5 million clones, just under 95% seen once. CDR3 length equals 14 residues. With 4 bases removed from V and 5 bases from J, the gap between germline ends came to 15 bases. Germline V gene sequence: CDR1 SGHRS, CDR2 YFSETQ. The sample was naive CD4+ T cells from PBMCs. Subset: CD45RA+ positively selected. The chain recombines TRBV5-1 with TRBJ1-2; maybe TRBD1 (5 bases). This clonotype was sampled from a young man in good health. Some clones in this sample may be carry-over from other donors' samples. The CDR3 reads CASSERGGPYGYTF. The CDR3 nucleotides read TGCGCCAGCAGCGAACGGGGGGGACCTTATGGCTACACCTTC. The full variable domain, with the rest looked up from reference TRBV5-1 and TRBJ1-2, is KAGVTQTPRYLIKTRGQQVTLSCSPISGHRSVSWYQQTPGQGLQFLFEYFSETQRNKGNFPGRFSGRQFSNSRSEMNVSTLELGDSALYLCASSERGGPYGYTFGSGTRLTVV.